A single sample gave rise to the 8 T cell receptor beta chains below, sequenced in a study of T cells in Graves' hyperthyroidism and ophthalmopathy. Amplification yielded TCR beta CDR3 regions, with RNA transcripts as the source. With the HTBI primer set, the TCR CDR3 went through a first round of RT-PCR. One entry per CDR3 protein results from TCRdb running MiXCR on the multiplex PCR reads. This sample has 500,000 to 600,000 distinct CDR3 sequences, with around 43% found just once. What was sequenced was peripheral blood or thyroid tissue (not recorded which). The receptors come from an adult woman with Graves' disease, either hyperthyroidism or ophthalmopathy (not recorded which).

The V call is TRBV12-3 or TRBV12-4, the J call TRBJ1-6, with 9 bases that match TRBD1. With 4 bases clipped from V and 6 bases from J, the junction kept 4 bases outside the gene matches. The CDR3 length is 15 residues. CDR3 bases: TGTGCCAGCAGTTGGACAGGGGCAACTAATTCACCCCTCCACTTT. As protein: CASSWTGATNSPLHF.

A few counts support this clonotype. The rearrangement joins TRBV7-8 to TRBJ2-5, with D unclear. Looked up from germline, CDR1 is SGHVS and CDR2 is FQNEAQ. This CDR3 has 18 amino acids. V was trimmed by 3 bases and J by 2 bases, leaving 22 bases between them. The CDR3 sequence: CASSFWAPIGSPQETQYF. The DNA for the CDR3 is TGTGCCAGCAGCTTTTGGGCTCCGATAGGTTCACCTCAAGAGACCCAGTACTTC.

As regards this clonotype: The junction departs from the called germline gene at one end, perhaps through a read error. The gene calls are TRBV5-1 and TRBJ1-6; D is ambiguous. CDR1 and CDR2 (germline): SGHRS, YFSETQ. The CDR3 is made up of 14 amino acids. CDR3 nucleotides: TGCACCAGCAGAGGCGGCGGGCAGAGGTCACCCCTCCACTTT. This encodes CTSRGGGQRSPLHF. The whole variable domain, remainder taken from reference TRBV5-1 and TRBJ1-6, is KAGVTQTPRYLIKTRGQQVTLSCSPISGHRSVSWYQQTPGQGLQFLFEYFSETQRNKGNFPGRFSGRQFSNSRSEMNVSTLELGDSALYLCTSRGGGQRSPLHFGNGTRLTVT.

This chain connects TRBV28 to TRBJ1-5; D remains unclear. Germline V CDR1 and CDR2: MDHEN, SYDVKM. CDR3 length equals 16 residues. V was trimmed by 1 base and J by 1 base, leaving 11 bases between them. The CDR3 is CASSLYRRGSNQPQHF. For the CDR3, the DNA is TGTGCCAGCAGTTTATACCGTCGGGGAAGCAATCAGCCCCAGCATTTT. Filled out from reference TRBV28 and TRBJ1-5, the complete variable domain reads DVKVTQSSRYLVKRTGEKVFLECVQDMDHENMFWYRQDPGLGLRLIYFSYDVKMKEKGDIPEGYSVSREKKERFSLILESASTNQTSMYLCASSLYRRGSNQPQHFGDGTRLSIL.

This clonotype was seen more than once but under ten times. The chain couples TRBV6-1 to TRBJ2-2; 12 positions match TRBD2. Germline V gene lookup returns CDR1 MNHNS and CDR2 SASEGT. This CDR3 is built from 15 residues. J was trimmed by 6 bases and V by 7 bases; bases with no gene match: 6. CDR3 residues: CASNRGLAGAGELFF. Here the CDR3 DNA reads TGTGCCAGCAATAGGGGACTAGCGGGTGCCGGGGAGCTGTTTTTT.

This sequence joins TRBV20-1 and TRBJ1-2; maybe TRBD1 (6 bases). The CDR3 totals 14 residues. The germline V gene has CDR1 DFQATT and CDR2 SNEGSKA (reference sequence). The CDR3 DNA reads as TGCGCTCGAAGGGACACTTCCGGGGACGATGGCTACACCTTC. Amino acids: CARRDTSGDDGYTF.

The rearrangement links TRBV25-1 to TRBJ2-5, with D possibly matching TRBD1 (6 bases). V gave up 4 bases and J gave up 7 bases, with 22 bases separating them. The length of the CDR3 is 16 residues. Germline CDR1 MGHDK, CDR2 SYGVNS. CDR3 sequence: CASSGLGATGPRTQYF. In nucleotides, the CDR3 is TGTGCCAGCAGTGGCCTCGGGGCGACAGGACCAAGGACCCAGTACTTC.

This clonotype has just one count. The V call is TRBV29-1, the J call TRBJ2-7; 9 nucleotides align to TRBD1. Germline CDR1 and CDR2: SQVTM and ANQGSEA. This CDR3 is built from 12 residues. V lost 4 bases and J lost 7; bases outside the gene matches: 5. The CDR3: CSVGQGGGEQYF. The DNA for the CDR3 is TGCAGCGTTGGACAGGGGGGGGGTGAGCAGTACTTC.